Listed below are T cell receptor beta chains from one sample, sequenced in a study of identical twins. TCRdb analysed the 5' RACE reads with MiXCR anew, one entry per CDR3 protein. The sample consists of more than 650,000 distinct CDR3 sequences, roughly 6% of them appearing once. Specimen: naive T cells sorted from blood. Receptors were obtained from a man aged 18 to 30 in good health. Both conserved end residues are part of each CDR3. Each record gives: CDR3 length, V gene, clone size, D gene, J gene, CDR3 protein, CDR3 DNA. D genes are given only for firm matches. Size tells how often a clone was seen (once, few, many) or the class of an expanded clone, and some rows leave it out.

cdr3_length: 12
v_call: TRBV7-8
clone_size: few
d_call: TRBD1
j_call: TRBJ1-2
cdr3_aa: CASSLRDSSYTF
cdr3_nt: TGTGCCAGCAGCTTAAGGGACAGTAGCTACACCTTC

cdr3_length: 14
v_call: TRBV29-1
clone_size: few
d_call: TRBD2
j_call: TRBJ2-1
cdr3_aa: CSVVGLAEYNEQFF
cdr3_nt: TGCAGCGTCGTGGGACTAGCGGAATACAATGAGCAGTTCTTC

cdr3_length: 18
v_call: TRBV6-5
clone_size: few
d_call: .
j_call: TRBJ1-6
cdr3_aa: CASSYGITAGLGNSPLHF
cdr3_nt: TGTGCCAGCAGTTACGGGATAACGGCTGGCTTAGGAAATTCACCCCTCCACTTT

cdr3_length: 16
v_call: TRBV6-5
clone_size: many
d_call: .
j_call: TRBJ2-3
cdr3_aa: CASSSAGGTYTDTQYF
cdr3_nt: TGTGCCAGCAGTTCGGCAGGGGGGACCTACACAGATACGCAGTATTTT

cdr3_length: 16
v_call: TRBV6-5
clone_size: few
d_call: .
j_call: TRBJ2-2
cdr3_aa: CASSYSMEWNTGELFF
cdr3_nt: TGTGCCAGCAGTTACTCGATGGAGTGGAACACCGGGGAGCTGTTTTTT

cdr3_length: 18
v_call: TRBV2
clone_size: .
d_call: TRBD1
j_call: TRBJ2-6
cdr3_aa: CASRHTGGPSPGANVLTF
cdr3_nt: TGTGCCAGCAGACATACAGGGGGCCCGTCTCCTGGGGCCAACGTCCTGACTTTC

cdr3_length: 13
v_call: TRBV29-1
clone_size: .
d_call: .
j_call: TRBJ2-3
cdr3_aa: CSSRGVLTDTQYF
cdr3_nt: TGCAGTTCGAGGGGGGTACTCACAGATACGCAGTATTTT

cdr3_length: 13
v_call: TRBV29-1
clone_size: many
d_call: .
j_call: TRBJ1-1
cdr3_aa: CSVEVGGNTEAFF
cdr3_nt: TGCAGCGTTGAAGTGGGGGGGAACACTGAAGCTTTCTTT

cdr3_length: 15
v_call: TRBV27
clone_size: few
d_call: TRBD1
j_call: TRBJ1-2
cdr3_aa: CASSLKDGDRDGYTF
cdr3_nt: TGTGCCAGCAGTTTAAAAGATGGGGACAGGGACGGCTACACCTTC

cdr3_length: 14
v_call: TRBV3-1
clone_size: few
d_call: .
j_call: TRBJ2-1
cdr3_aa: CASSQDRIINEQFF
cdr3_nt: TGTGCCAGCAGCCAAGATCGGATCATCAATGAGCAGTTCTTC

cdr3_length: 14
v_call: TRBV20-1
clone_size: many
d_call: .
j_call: TRBJ1-2
cdr3_aa: CSASGAGRVYGYTF
cdr3_nt: TGCAGTGCTAGTGGTGCGGGGAGGGTCTATGGCTACACCTTC

cdr3_length: 13
v_call: TRBV7-9
clone_size: .
d_call: .
j_call: TRBJ2-7
cdr3_aa: CASREGSSYEQYF
cdr3_nt: TGTGCCAGCAGAGAGGGGAGCTCCTACGAGCAGTACTTC

cdr3_length: 12
v_call: TRBV19
clone_size: few
d_call: TRBD2
j_call: TRBJ2-5
cdr3_aa: CARPMGGETQYF
cdr3_nt: TGTGCCAGGCCGATGGGGGGGGAGACCCAGTACTTC

cdr3_length: 15
v_call: TRBV3-1
clone_size: few
d_call: .
j_call: TRBJ1-3
cdr3_aa: CASSPTGLSGNTIYF
cdr3_nt: TGTGCCAGCAGTCCTACAGGGCTCTCTGGAAACACCATATATTTT

cdr3_length: 15
v_call: TRBV7-9
clone_size: many
d_call: .
j_call: TRBJ2-1
cdr3_aa: CASSSGLPNYNEQFF
cdr3_nt: TGTGCCAGCAGTTCCGGACTGCCGAACTACAATGAGCAGTTCTTC

cdr3_length: 14
v_call: TRBV6-2/TRBV6-3
clone_size: many
d_call: .
j_call: TRBJ2-3
cdr3_aa: CASSDPGVAHTQYF
cdr3_nt: TGTGCCAGCAGCGACCCCGGCGTTGCGCATACGCAGTATTTT

cdr3_length: 15
v_call: TRBV20-1
clone_size: many
d_call: TRBD2
j_call: TRBJ2-3
cdr3_aa: CSAGGTSGSTDTQYF
cdr3_nt: TGCAGTGCGGGGGGGACTAGCGGGTCCACAGATACGCAGTATTTT

cdr3_length: 15
v_call: TRBV20-1
clone_size: many
d_call: TRBD2
j_call: TRBJ2-3
cdr3_aa: CSATRLAGSTDTQYF
cdr3_nt: TGCAGTGCTACCCGGTTAGCGGGTTCCACAGATACGCAGTATTTT

cdr3_length: 11
v_call: TRBV7-2
clone_size: many
d_call: .
j_call: TRBJ2-1
cdr3_aa: CASSVVNEQFF
cdr3_nt: TGTGCCAGCAGCGTTGTCAATGAGCAGTTCTTC

cdr3_length: 13
v_call: TRBV28
clone_size: many
d_call: .
j_call: TRBJ2-7
cdr3_aa: CASSSGGVYEQYF
cdr3_nt: TGTGCCAGCAGTTCGGGGGGCGTTTACGAGCAGTACTTC

cdr3_length: 13
v_call: TRBV5-1
clone_size: many
d_call: .
j_call: TRBJ2-3
cdr3_aa: CASSQIQGGTQYF
cdr3_nt: TGCGCCAGCAGCCAAATACAGGGTGGTACGCAGTATTTT

cdr3_length: 13
v_call: TRBV10-3
clone_size: many
d_call: .
j_call: TRBJ2-7
cdr3_aa: CAISLNSEAEQYF
cdr3_nt: TGTGCCATCAGCCTCAATAGTGAGGCCGAGCAGTACTTC

cdr3_length: 15
v_call: TRBV9
clone_size: many
d_call: .
j_call: TRBJ2-1
cdr3_aa: CASSVELLMYNEQFF
cdr3_nt: TGTGCCAGCAGCGTAGAACTACTTATGTACAATGAGCAGTTCTTC

cdr3_length: 13
v_call: TRBV20-1
clone_size: many
d_call: TRBD2
j_call: TRBJ2-1
cdr3_aa: CSVRSGGLNEQFF
cdr3_nt: TGCAGTGTACGTAGCGGGGGCCTCAATGAGCAGTTCTTC

cdr3_length: 12
v_call: TRBV29-1
clone_size: many
d_call: .
j_call: TRBJ2-2
cdr3_aa: CSVGVSPGELFF
cdr3_nt: TGCAGCGTTGGGGTTAGCCCCGGGGAGCTGTTTTTT

cdr3_length: 17
v_call: TRBV27
clone_size: few
d_call: TRBD2
j_call: TRBJ2-1
cdr3_aa: CASSSRIAGPALHEQFF
cdr3_nt: TGTGCCAGCAGTTCCCGGATAGCGGGGCCGGCATTGCATGAGCAGTTCTTC

cdr3_length: 15
v_call: TRBV28
clone_size: many
d_call: TRBD1
j_call: TRBJ2-2
cdr3_aa: CASMRQGRVGGELFF
cdr3_nt: TGTGCCAGCATGAGACAGGGTCGTGTAGGCGGGGAGCTGTTTTTT

cdr3_length: 18
v_call: TRBV12-3/TRBV12-4
clone_size: few
d_call: .
j_call: TRBJ2-3
cdr3_aa: CASSFWGSGAGVTDTQYF
cdr3_nt: TGTGCCAGCAGTTTCTGGGGAAGCGGGGCAGGGGTGACAGATACGCAGTATTTT

cdr3_length: 12
v_call: TRBV28
clone_size: few
d_call: .
j_call: TRBJ2-7
cdr3_aa: CASRTGIYEQYF
cdr3_nt: TGTGCCAGCCGGACGGGCATCTACGAGCAGTACTTC

cdr3_length: 14
v_call: TRBV11-2
clone_size: .
d_call: .
j_call: TRBJ1-2
cdr3_aa: CASSSLSRGEGYTF
cdr3_nt: TGTGCCAGCAGCTCTCTTTCCCGGGGGGAGGGCTACACCTTC

cdr3_length: 14
v_call: TRBV25-1
clone_size: .
d_call: .
j_call: TRBJ2-3
cdr3_aa: CASSGGTPTDTQYF
cdr3_nt: TGTGCCAGCAGTGGTGGGACACCTACAGATACGCAGTATTTT

cdr3_length: 19
v_call: TRBV11-2
clone_size: .
d_call: .
j_call: TRBJ2-7
cdr3_aa: CASSSIGSVLRDSSYEQYF
cdr3_nt: TGTGCCAGCAGCTCCATAGGGTCCGTCCTGCGGGATAGCTCCTACGAGCAGTACTTC

cdr3_length: 15
v_call: TRBV12-3/TRBV12-4
clone_size: .
d_call: TRBD1
j_call: TRBJ2-5
cdr3_aa: CASRVAGTGRETQYF
cdr3_nt: TGTGCCAGCAGAGTGGCCGGGACAGGGCGGGAGACCCAGTACTTC

cdr3_length: 15
v_call: TRBV9
clone_size: many
d_call: .
j_call: TRBJ2-1
cdr3_aa: CASSVAMAPGSEQFF
cdr3_nt: TGTGCCAGCAGCGTAGCTATGGCTCCAGGTAGTGAGCAGTTCTTC

cdr3_length: 14
v_call: TRBV11-2
clone_size: many
d_call: .
j_call: TRBJ1-2
cdr3_aa: CASSFGRSGYGYTF
cdr3_nt: TGTGCCAGCAGCTTCGGACGGAGTGGCTATGGCTACACCTTC

cdr3_length: 14
v_call: TRBV7-9
clone_size: many
d_call: TRBD1
j_call: TRBJ1-2
cdr3_aa: CASSFLDREYGYTF
cdr3_nt: TGTGCCAGCAGCTTTCTCGACAGGGAATATGGCTACACCTTC

cdr3_length: 14
v_call: TRBV27
clone_size: many
d_call: .
j_call: TRBJ1-4
cdr3_aa: CASSPDGSNEKLFF
cdr3_nt: TGTGCCAGCAGTCCGGACGGATCTAATGAAAAACTGTTTTTT

cdr3_length: 12
v_call: TRBV6-5
clone_size: many
d_call: .
j_call: TRBJ2-7
cdr3_aa: CASSYIGGEQYF
cdr3_nt: TGTGCCAGCAGTTATATAGGAGGCGAGCAGTACTTC

cdr3_length: 15
v_call: TRBV4-1
clone_size: many
d_call: .
j_call: TRBJ2-1
cdr3_aa: CASSPRDSSYNEQFF
cdr3_nt: TGCGCCAGCAGCCCTCGTGATAGCTCCTACAATGAGCAGTTCTTC

cdr3_length: 15
v_call: TRBV7-6
clone_size: .
d_call: TRBD1
j_call: TRBJ2-5
cdr3_aa: CASSLPGQGDETQYF
cdr3_nt: TGTGCCAGCAGCCTACCTGGACAGGGGGACGAGACCCAGTACTTC

cdr3_length: 15
v_call: TRBV11-1
clone_size: .
d_call: .
j_call: TRBJ2-7
cdr3_aa: CASSHLEHNRNEQYF
cdr3_nt: TGTGCCAGCAGCCACCTAGAACATAACAGGAACGAGCAGTACTTC